This entry lists 7 T cell receptor beta chains sequenced from one sample in a study of cytomegalovirus exposure and HLA in healthy donors. PCR employed 60 Vbeta and 13 Jbeta primers. Data came from immunoSEQ multiplex PCR; TCRdb stores just in-frame clones and leaves some out. The repertoire holds tens of thousands of clones, with over 65% as singletons. The sequenced sample was PBMCs. The receptors originated from a man aged 25 to 40 in good health and CMV-seronegative.

V and J are TRBV19 and TRBJ1-1; 9 nucleotides line up with TRBD1. CDR3 length: 15 residues. V lost 3 bases and J lost 3; bases outside the gene matches: 5. In germline, CDR1 is LNHDA, CDR2 SQIVND (reference sequence). The CDR3 reads CASSIHRGLDTEAFF. CDR3 nucleotides: TGTGCCAGTAGTATCCACAGGGGGCTGGACACTGAAGCTTTCTTT.

This sequence joins TRBV11-3 and TRBJ1-2, with D perhaps matching TRBD1 (5 bases). The CDR3 sequence is 15 residues long. V was clipped by 5 bases and J by 2 bases, with 15 bases between them. Germline CDR1 and CDR2: SGHNT and YENEEA. CDR3 DNA sequence: TGTGCCAGCAGCCCATGGGGGGGACTGAACTATGGCTACACCTTC. Amino acid sequence: CASSPWGGLNYGYTF.

The J gene is TRBJ2-2, the V gene TRBV19; 10 bases align to TRBD2. The junction had 16 bases not matched to a gene; V was cut back by 4 bases and J by 5 bases. The germline V gene encodes CDR1 LNHDA and CDR2 SQIVND (reference sequence). This CDR3 region has 19 residues. The CDR3 DNA is TGTGCCAGTAGTAGTGGGATCGGGCTAGCGGGAGTAATGACCGGGGAGCTGTTTTTT. It encodes CASSSGIGLAGVMTGELFF.

This clone appeared once. The V and J genes are TRBV4-3 and TRBJ2-5; TRBD2 agrees at 7 bases. The CDR3 has 16 amino acids. Germline trimming cut 1 base from V and 7 bases from J; bases unmatched to any gene: 12. In germline, CDR1 is LGHNA, CDR2 YSLEER. CDR3 in DNA: TGCGCCAGCAGCCAAGTAGTGGGCCGTGGGGGGGGGACCCAGTACTTC. It yields the protein CASSQVVGRGGGTQYF.

V and J are TRBV11-1 and TRBJ2-1, with 11 bases that match TRBD2. The CDR3 totals 15 residues. Germline trimming cut 5 bases from V and 7 bases from J; bases unmatched to any gene: 7. From germline, CDR1 is SGHAT and CDR2 FQDESV (reference sequence). The DNA for the CDR3 is TGTGCCAGCAGCACTACTAGCGGGAGCCCAAATGAGCAGTTCTTC. This translates into CASSTTSGSPNEQFF.

The V and J genes are TRBV27 and TRBJ2-4; 8 nucleotides line up with TRBD2. The ends lost 2 bases at V and 7 bases at J; junction bases unmatched: 10. Germline CDR1 is MNHEY and CDR2 is SMNVEV (reference sequence). CDR3 length: 16 residues. CDR3: CASSLGVAGGLNIQYF. CDR3 bases: TGTGCCAGCAGTTTAGGGGTGGCGGGGGGATTGAACATTCAGTACTTC.

The chain employs TRBV27 and TRBJ2-7, with D tentatively TRBD1 (5 bases). Germline CDR1 reads MNHEY; CDR2 reads SMNVEV (reference sequence). The ends were cut back, 3 bases at V and 2 bases at J, with 14 bases in the middle. This CDR3 region has 15 residues. The CDR3 region is CASSFRAISTYEQYF. The CDR3 bases are TGTGCCAGCAGTTTCAGGGCCATTTCGACCTACGAGCAGTACTTC.